The 16 T cell receptor beta chains given below trace back to one sample, sequenced in a study of Ad26.COV2.S vaccination and SARS-CoV-2 variants. The treatment here: approximately 18 received Ad26.COV2.S at low or high dose, single or two shots; a few received placebo; per-sample allocation not given. After the first vaccine or placebo injection, samples were drawn on day 63. Only in-frame clones appear in the TCRdb table, and some are missing; sequencing was by immunoSEQ multiplex PCR. The sample contains some 340,000 clones, just under 85% of which appear only once. This sample comprised peripheral blood, obtained in a trial of Ad26.COV2.S vaccine versus placebo. The receptors were gathered from a person aged 18-60 years who received the Ad26.COV2.S COVID-19 vaccine or a placebo.

The rearrangement links TRBV3-1 (or the pseudogene TRBV3-2) to TRBJ2-2; a weak D match, TRBD2 (5 bases). Between the trimmed V and J ends, which lost 3 bases and 7 bases, there was a span of 12 bases. CDR3 length equals 14 residues. Germline CDR1 reads LGHDT; CDR2 reads YNNKEL (reference sequence). The CDR3 region is CASSQTLAGGELFF. For the CDR3, the DNA is TGTGCCAGCAGCCAGACTCTAGCAGGCGGGGAGCTGTTTTTT.

This rearrangement joins TRBV9 to TRBJ1-3; the match to TRBD1 covers 12 bases. J was trimmed by 0 bases and V by 2 bases; bases with no gene match: 9. From germline, CDR1 is SGDLS and CDR2 YYNGEE. The CDR3 consists of 19 residues. The CDR3 nucleotides read TGTGCCAGCAGCGTGGGACAGGGGGCAAGGGGGATCTCTGGAAACACCATATATTTT. It specifies CASSVGQGARGISGNTIYF.

The V and J genes are TRBV11-3 and TRBJ2-1, with D perhaps matching TRBD2 (5 bases). The CDR3 runs 15 residues. V lost 4 bases to trimming and J lost 0 bases, with 10 bases between them. CDR1 SGHNT and CDR2 YENEEA come from the germline V gene. CDR3 in amino acids: CASSYLRGSYNEQFF. The CDR3 nucleotides read TGTGCCAGCAGCTACCTACGGGGCTCCTACAATGAGCAGTTCTTC.

The chain is built from TRBV11-3 and TRBJ2-1; 7 nucleotides agree with TRBD2. Losses at the gene ends were 4 bases for V and 0 bases for J; bases not matched to a gene: 9. CDR1 SGHNT and CDR2 YENEEA come from the germline V gene. The CDR3 length is 17 residues. The CDR3 DNA reads as TGTGCCAGCAGCTCACCAACTAGCGCCAGCTCCTACAATGAGCAGTTCTTC. Its protein product is CASSSPTSASSYNEQFF.

V and J are TRBV5-4 and TRBJ1-6; D might be TRBD1 (5 bases). There are 13 residues in the CDR3. From germline, CDR1 is SGHNT and CDR2 YYREEE (reference sequence). Trimming took 2 bases from V and 10 from J, leaving 10 bases between them. CDR3: CASSFGGDSPLHF. Written as DNA, the CDR3 is TGTGCCAGCAGCTTTGGGGGGGACTCACCCCTCCACTTT.

The rearrangement joins TRBV7-3 to TRBJ2-2; D call uncertain. This CDR3 has 15 amino acids. The V and J ends lost 5 bases and 3 bases respectively, with 13 bases between them. Germline CDR1 and CDR2: SGHTA and FQGTGA. CDR3 coding DNA: TGTGCCAGCAGCCCCCGCGCAGCCTACACCGGGGAGCTGTTTTTT. Translated, it gives CASSPRAAYTGELFF.

The chain joins TRBV2 to TRBJ2-7; D is perhaps TRBD2 (5 bases). The ends were cut back, 2 bases at V and 0 bases at J, with 11 bases in the middle. Per germline, CDR1 SNHLY and CDR2 FYNNEI. The length of the CDR3 is 15 residues. The CDR3 loop is CASSETRGSSYEQYF. For the CDR3, the DNA is TGTGCCAGCAGTGAAACCCGAGGGAGCTCCTACGAGCAGTACTTC. The whole variable domain, remainder taken from reference TRBV2 and TRBJ2-7, is EPEVTQTPSHQVTQMGQEVILRCVPISNHLYFYWYRQILGQKVEFLVSFYNNEISEKSEIFDDQFSVERPDGSNFTLKIRSTKLEDSAMYFCASSETRGSSYEQYFGPGTRLTVT.

The rearrangement links TRBV7-3 to TRBJ2-5; tentative D call: TRBD2 (5 bases). Between the trimmed V and J ends, which lost 3 bases and 5 bases, there was a span of 13 bases. Germline V gene lookup returns CDR1 SGHTA and CDR2 FQGTGA. This CDR3 region has 14 residues. CDR3 residues: CASSLGPSQETQYF. The CDR3 DNA sequence: TGTGCCAGCAGCTTGGGTCCTAGCCAGGAGACCCAGTACTTC.

V is TRBV15 and J is TRBJ1-2; no firm D call. CDR3 length: 13 amino acids. Germline V gene lookup returns CDR1 LNHNV and CDR2 YYDKDF (reference sequence). V gave up 0 bases and J gave up 2 bases, with 4 bases separating them. The CDR3 DNA reads as TGTGCCACCAGCAGAGATCTAAACTATGGCTACACCTTC. The encoded protein is CATSRDLNYGYTF.

The chain links TRBV19 to TRBJ2-3, with D possibly being TRBD1 (5 bases). Trimming took 8 bases from V and 3 from J, leaving 15 bases between them. Germline-derived CDR1 and CDR2 are LNHDA and SQIVND (reference sequence). The CDR3 length is 14 residues. CDR3 residues: CASGERRQTDTQYF. The CDR3 bases are TGTGCCAGTGGGGAACGACGACAGACAGATACGCAGTATTTT.

V usage is TRBV12-3 or TRBV12-4 and J usage is TRBJ2-1, with D perhaps TRBD2 (5 bases). This CDR3 comprises 13 residues. V lost 0 bases to trimming and J lost 5 bases, with 5 bases between them. The DNA for the CDR3 is TGTGCCAGCAGTTTAGCGGGAGACAATGAGCAGTTCTTC. As protein: CASSLAGDNEQFF.

This clone was counted a single time. CDR3 bases: TGTGCCAGCAGGCTACAGGGGCTCGAGCAGTACTTC. Its protein is CASRLQGLEQYF. The chain employs TRBV12-3 or TRBV12-4 and TRBJ2-7, with 7 bases aligning to TRBD1. V trimming: 6 bases; J trimming: 6 bases; junction bases outside the gene matches: 5. The CDR3 sequence is 12 residues long.

The chain uses TRBV9 and TRBJ1-1, with TRBD1 as a possible D gene (6 bases). CDR3 length: 14 amino acids. Trimming pared 0 bases from V and 6 bases from J, leaving 12 bases between. The germline V gene encodes CDR1 SGDLS and CDR2 YYNGEE. In nucleotides, the CDR3 is TGTGCCAGCAGCGTAGCTCCGGGGGGCTCTGAAGCTTTCTTT. It translates to CASSVAPGGSEAFF.

The chain uses TRBV5-4 and TRBJ2-5; D possibly corresponds to TRBD2 (5 bases). In germline, CDR1 is SGHNT, CDR2 YYREEE (reference sequence). This CDR3 comprises 13 residues. The V gene lost 2 bases and the J gene lost 5 bases, with 10 bases spanning the gap. CDR3 nucleotides: TGTGCCAGCAGCTTAAGAGGGTACGAGACCCAGTACTTC. It yields the protein CASSLRGYETQYF.

This rearrangement joins TRBV3-1 (or the pseudogene TRBV3-2) to TRBJ2-3, with 8 positions matching TRBD2. J gave up 9 bases and V 1 base, and 3 bases lay outside the gene matches. CDR1 is LGHDT and CDR2 is YNNKEL in the germline V gene (reference sequence). The CDR3 totals 13 residues. The CDR3 sequence: CASSQGIAGTQYF. DNA of the CDR3: TGTGCCAGCAGCCAAGGGATAGCGGGGACGCAGTATTTT.

The gene calls are TRBV19 and TRBJ2-1; D gene uncertain. V shed 4 bases and J shed 9 bases, with 13 bases lying between them. Germline V gene data show CDR1 as LNHDA and CDR2 as SQIVND (reference sequence). CDR3 length: 13 residues. DNA for the CDR3: TGTGCCAGTAGTACAGACGGAGTACTTGAGCAGTTCTTC. Residues: CASSTDGVLEQFF.